A single sample gave rise to the 32 T cell receptor beta chains below, sequenced in a study of OX40 agonist ivuxolimab in advanced cancers. Assay used: immunoSEQ multiplex PCR; TCRdb lists only in-frame clones, some missing. This repertoire shows about 64,000 clones, about 80% found once; its top ten account for about 2.2%. The sequencing here drew on CD4+ or CD8+ T cells sorted from blood, taken in a trial of the OX40 agonist ivuxolimab. The source is an adult with an advanced solid tumor such as melanoma, head and neck, liver or kidney cancer.

This clone occurred once. The chain has TRBV19 and TRBJ2-1; TRBD1 agrees at 11 bases. Per germline, CDR1 LNHDA and CDR2 SQIVND (reference sequence). The CDR3 has 15 amino acids. Trimming cost V 1 base and J 14 bases; bases outside gene matches: 10. The CDR3 sequence is CASSIGTGGGMSKFF. The DNA of the CDR3 is TGTGCCAGTAGTATAGGGACAGGGGGCGGGATGAGCAAGTTCTTC.

The genes are TRBV20-1 and TRBJ2-1; a weak D match, TRBD1 (6 bases). Trimming stripped 3 bases from V and 12 bases from J, with 9 bases between. This CDR3 contains 10 residues. Germline V lookup: CDR1 DFQATT, CDR2 SNEGSKA (reference sequence). CDR3 sequence: CSASRGLQFF. The CDR3 DNA is TGCAGTGCTAGCAGGGGTTTGCAGTTCTTC.

The gene calls are TRBV18 and TRBJ2-7, with D tentatively TRBD1 (6 bases). Per germline, CDR1 KGHSH and CDR2 LQKENI. V was clipped by 6 bases and J by 5 bases, with 11 bases between them. This CDR3 is built from 12 residues. The CDR3 DNA sequence: TGTGCCAGCTCTACAGGGTACGACGAGCAGTACTTC. Its protein product is CASSTGYDEQYF.

V and J are TRBV18 and TRBJ2-2, with D tentatively TRBD2 (6 bases). The CDR3 is made up of 15 amino acids. Trimming took off 4 bases at V and 0 bases at J, with 9 bases between the two ends. Germline V gene lookup returns CDR1 KGHSH and CDR2 LQKENI. CDR3 in amino acids: CASSLADTNTGELFF. CDR3 DNA sequence: TGTGCCAGCTCACTAGCGGACACGAACACCGGGGAGCTGTTTTTT.

V is TRBV28 and J is TRBJ1-4; D perhaps matches TRBD1 (6 bases). Trimming took off 5 bases at V and 10 bases at J, with 11 bases between the two ends. The CDR3 totals 12 residues. Germline V gene lookup returns CDR1 MDHEN and CDR2 SYDVKM. DNA of the CDR3: TGTGCCAGCAGTGCGGGAGGGGGAAAACTGTTTTTT. Its protein product is CASSAGGGKLFF.

The V gene is TRBV5-8, the J gene TRBJ2-2; D gene unclear. The germline V gene has CDR1 SGHTS and CDR2 YDEGEE. The CDR3 runs 13 residues. Trimming stripped 4 bases from V and 7 bases from J, with 11 bases between. CDR3 region: CASSLDVFGELFF. The CDR3 DNA is TGTGCCAGCAGCCTGGATGTTTTCGGGGAGCTGTTTTTT. The full variable domain, its missing parts supplied by reference TRBV5-8 and TRBJ2-2, is EAGVTQSPTHLIKTRGQQATLRCSPISGHTSVYWYQQALGLGLQFLLWYDEGEERNRGNFPPRFSGRQFPNYSSELNVNALELEDSALYLCASSLDVFGELFFGEGSRLTVL.

This clone was found a few times. CDR3 protein: CASSREYYEQYF. Here the CDR3 DNA reads TGTGCCAGCAGTCGGGAGTACTACGAGCAGTACTTC. V is TRBV2 and J is TRBJ2-7, with a tentative D call TRBD2 (6 bases). The germline V gene has CDR1 SNHLY and CDR2 FYNNEI. The CDR3 has 12 amino acids. Trimming took off 5 bases at V and 3 bases at J, with 8 bases between the two ends.

Only one count was recorded for this clone. The chain combines TRBV30 with TRBJ2-5; D gene uncertain. Trimming shortened V by 1 base and J by 4 bases, and 7 bases separated the two germline ends. The CDR3 contains 12 residues. Germline V CDR1 and CDR2: GTSNPN, SVGIG (reference sequence). The CDR3 here is CAWSDWLETQYF. The CDR3 region has the DNA TGTGCCTGGAGTGACTGGTTAGAGACCCAGTACTTC.

This chain links TRBV1 with TRBJ1-5. TRBV1 is deemed a pseudogene. The CDR3 runs to 16 residues. CDR3 nucleotides: TGCACCAGCCACATAGCAACGCCCGGGAGGGAAAAGCCCCAGCATTTT. Protein product: CTSHIATPGREKPQHF.

This clone was observed once. The chain links TRBV7-9 to TRBJ1-1; D is possibly TRBD1 (6 bases). The CDR3 length is 15 residues. V was shortened by 6 bases and J by 5 bases, with 19 bases between the two germline ends. Germline V lookup: CDR1 SEHNR, CDR2 FQNEAQ (reference sequence). CDR3 nucleotides: TGTGCCAGCAGACCAAGTATGGGGGCGGGAACTGAAGCTTTCTTT. Residues: CASRPSMGAGTEAFF. Looking up the rest from reference TRBV7-9 and TRBJ1-1 gives the full variable domain: DTGVSQNPRHKITKRGQNVTFRCDPISEHNRLYWYRQTLGQGPEFLTYFQNEAQLEKSRLLSDRFSAERPKGSFSTLEIQRTEQGDSAMYLCASRPSMGAGTEAFFGQGTRLTVV.

This chain joins TRBV10-3 and TRBJ2-3; weak D call: TRBD1 (6 bases). Looked up from germline, CDR1 is ENHRY and CDR2 is SYGVKD. This CDR3 region has 13 residues. The V end was cut by 8 bases, the J end by 2 bases, with 11 bases between. CDR3 loop: CAIGRDNTDTQYF. The CDR3 DNA is TGTGCCATCGGCCGGGACAACACAGATACGCAGTATTTT.

The table lists this clone with a count of one. In nucleotides, the CDR3 is TGTGCCAGCAGTGTCCCTTCTGGGGCCAACGTCCTGACTTTC. It is translated as CASSVPSGANVLTF. The chain carries TRBV2 and TRBJ2-6; no reliable D call. Per the germline V gene, CDR1 is SNHLY and CDR2 is FYNNEI. With 4 bases removed from V and 1 base from J, the gap between germline ends came to 5 bases. The CDR3 contains 14 residues.

V usage is TRBV7-9 and J usage is TRBJ1-1, with D maybe TRBD1 (6 bases). Deletions cut 5 bases from V and 2 bases from J, with 9 bases between. CDR3 length equals 13 residues. Germline CDR1 and CDR2: SEHNR and FQNEAQ (reference sequence). CDR3 sequence reads: CASSRTANTEAFF. CDR3 bases: TGTGCCAGCAGCAGGACAGCTAACACTGAAGCTTTCTTT.

This chain joins TRBV18 and TRBJ1-2; D is ambiguous. The germline V gene has CDR1 KGHSH and CDR2 LQKENI. There are 16 residues in the CDR3. Trimming cost V 4 bases and J 0 bases, with 15 bases left between them. The CDR3 sequence is CASSLVSDAANYGYTF. CDR3 sequence (DNA): TGTGCCAGCTCACTCGTCTCGGACGCCGCTAACTATGGCTACACCTTC.

The chain is built from TRBV21-1 and TRBJ2-2. TRBV21-1 corresponds to a pseudogene. The CDR3 runs to 18 residues. The CDR3 nucleotides are TGTGCCAGCAGCAAAGCCTGGACCGGCAAATCGAACACCGGGGAGCTGTTTTTT. Translated: CASSKAWTGKSNTGELFF.

This chain links TRBV15 with TRBJ2-2; 9 bases match TRBD1. Germline loops: CDR1 LNHNV, CDR2 YYDKDF (reference sequence). The CDR3 loop spans 15 amino acids. Trimming at V came to 4 bases and at J to 5 bases, leaving 5 bases not matched to a gene. The CDR3 nucleotides are TGTGCCACCAGCAAAGTCGACAGGGGGACCGGGGAGCTGTTTTTT. It codes for CATSKVDRGTGELFF.

V gene TRBV2 combines with J gene TRBJ1-4; tentatively, D is TRBD1 (5 bases). V was clipped by 1 base and J by 8 bases, with 14 bases between them. The CDR3 is 15 amino acids. Germline V gene lookup returns CDR1 SNHLY and CDR2 FYNNEI. CDR3 protein: CASSEVGGNGEKLFF. The CDR3 DNA sequence: TGTGCCAGCAGTGAAGTTGGGGGGAATGGGGAAAAACTGTTTTTT.

This clone was seen only a few times. The chain has TRBV18 and TRBJ1-5; no clear D. The CDR3 spans 14 residues. The ends were cut back, 2 bases at V and 0 bases at J, with 5 bases in the middle. Germline V lookup: CDR1 KGHSH, CDR2 LQKENI. The CDR3 reads CASSPSVSNQPQHF. The CDR3, as DNA: TGTGCCAGCTCACCATCGGTTAGCAATCAGCCCCAGCATTTT. The variable domain in full, completed from reference TRBV18 and TRBJ1-5, reads NAGVMQNPRHLVRRRGQEARLRCSPMKGHSHVYWYRQLPEEGLKFMVYLQKENIIDESGMPKERFSAEFPKEGPSILRIQQVVRGDSAAYFCASSPSVSNQPQHFGDGTRLSIL.

The chain recombines TRBV19 with TRBJ2-5; D may be TRBD1 (6 bases). The J call may not be correct, given that the DNA end is closer to TRBJ2-7. The CDR3 has 14 residues. Germline V gives CDR1 LNHDA, CDR2 SQIVND (reference sequence). The DNA of the CDR3 is TGTGCCAGTAGTTACAGGGCCGCCCTCGGCGAGCAGTACTTC. Translating gives CASSYRAALGEQYF.

The V and J genes are TRBV11-2 and TRBJ1-5; TRBD1 is a possible D gene (6 bases). Germline V lookup: CDR1 SGHAT, CDR2 FQNNGV. V was shortened by 5 bases and J by 1 base, with 15 bases between the two germline ends. The CDR3 spans 16 residues. The CDR3 nucleotides read TGTGCCAGCAGCAATGAGGGTAGGGGGAGCAATCAGCCCCAGCATTTT. This sequence encodes CASSNEGRGSNQPQHF. Looking up the rest from reference TRBV11-2 and TRBJ1-5 gives the full variable domain: EAGVAQSPRYKIIEKRQSVAFWCNPISGHATLYWYQQILGQGPKLLIQFQNNGVVDDSQLPKDRFSAERLKGVDSTLKIQPAKLEDSAVYLCASSNEGRGSNQPQHFGDGTRLSIL.

The DNA of the CDR3 is TGTGCCAGCAGGGACCCGGGACAGACGAACACTGAAGCTTTCTTT. Protein sequence: CASRDPGQTNTEAFF. The rearrangement joins TRBV6-6 to TRBJ1-1; 7 nucleotides line up with TRBD1. V gave up 6 bases and J gave up 1 base; unmatched junction bases: 8. Germline V gives CDR1 MNHNY, CDR2 SVGAGI (reference sequence). The CDR3 loop spans 15 amino acids.

This chain joins TRBV25-1 and TRBJ2-1; TRBD1 agrees at 9 bases. The V gene's germline CDR1 is MGHDK and CDR2 SYGVNS. This CDR3 contains 15 residues. The V segment lost 3 bases and the J segment 5 bases; nucleotides outside the gene matches: 5. This chain's CDR3 is CASSDEDRGNNEQFF. CDR3 DNA: TGTGCCAGCAGTGATGAGGACAGGGGAAACAATGAGCAGTTCTTC. The full variable domain, in which reference TRBV25-1 and TRBJ2-1 provide the parts outside the CDR3, is EADIYQTPRYLVIGTGKKITLECSQTMGHDKMYWYQQDPGMELHLIHYSYGVNSTEKGDLSSESTVSRIRTEHFPLTLESARPSHTSQYLCASSDEDRGNNEQFFGPGTRLTVL.

A word on this clone: Sequence at one end of the junction differs from germline and may be a read error. The chain recombines TRBV7-7 with TRBJ2-2, with D perhaps matching TRBD1 or TRBD2 (5 bases each). Germline V gene data show CDR1 as SSHAT and CDR2 as FNYEAQ (reference sequence). The CDR3 runs 15 residues. The chain's CDR3 is CASSLLGVSTGELFF. CDR3 nucleotide sequence: TGTGCTAGCAGCTTACTGGGGGTCTCCACCGGGGAGCTGTTTTTT.

The table lists this clone with a count of one. The chain recombines TRBV28 with TRBJ1-4; D call uncertain. The CDR3 runs to 15 residues. Per germline, CDR1 MDHEN and CDR2 SYDVKM. The ends were cut back, 2 bases at V and 7 bases at J, with 14 bases in the middle. This CDR3 is CASSLEGSRGEKLFF. CDR3 DNA: TGTGCCAGCAGTTTAGAGGGAAGTCGGGGTGAAAAACTGTTTTTT.

J is TRBJ1-1 and V is TRBV28; TRBD1 matches at 9 bases. CDR1 and CDR2 from the germline V gene are MDHEN and SYDVKM. Germline trimming cut 0 bases from V and 3 bases from J; bases unmatched to any gene: 8. The CDR3 length is 17 residues. CDR3 sequence: CASSLWGGTGSDTEAFF. The CDR3 region has the DNA TGTGCCAGCAGTTTATGGGGCGGGACAGGGTCGGACACTGAAGCTTTCTTT.

The rearrangement links TRBV6-1 to TRBJ2-7, with D perhaps matching TRBD1 or TRBD2 (7 bases each). This CDR3 is 15 amino acids long. Trimming removed 4 bases from V and 2 bases from J, with 15 bases in between. In germline, CDR1 is MNHNS, CDR2 SASEGT. Written as DNA, the CDR3 is TGTGCCAGCAGTGGGGGGGGGACAGCGACCTACGAGCAGTACTTC. This encodes CASSGGGTATYEQYF.

The chain links TRBV19 to TRBJ2-3; no clear D. The CDR3 is made up of 14 amino acids. V lost 2 bases and J 2 bases, leaving 8 bases between the germline ends. CDR1 and CDR2 (germline): LNHDA, SQIVND (reference sequence). CDR3 nucleotide sequence: TGTGCCAGTAGTATAACTACTTTCACAGATACGCAGTATTTT. Amino acid sequence: CASSITTFTDTQYF.

The J gene is TRBJ2-7, the V gene TRBV19; D might be TRBD1 or TRBD2, each matching 5 bases. The germline gives CDR1 LNHDA, CDR2 SQIVND (reference sequence). The CDR3 consists of 15 residues. With 4 bases removed from V and 3 bases from J, the gap between germline ends came to 16 bases. The CDR3 loop is CASSTTSGPLYEQYF. CDR3 coding DNA: TGTGCCAGTAGTACTACCTCGGGACCTCTCTACGAGCAGTACTTC. The full variable domain, in which reference TRBV19 and TRBJ2-7 provide the parts outside the CDR3, is DGGITQSPKYLFRKEGQNVTLSCEQNLNHDAMYWYRQDPGQGLRLIYYSQIVNDFQKGDIAEGYSVSREKKESFPLTVTSAQKNPTAFYLCASSTTSGPLYEQYFGPGTRLTVT.

The rearrangement uses TRBV6-5 and TRBJ1-6; D gene unclear. Trimming removed 2 bases at V and 6 bases at J, with 11 bases between. The germline gives CDR1 MNHEY, CDR2 SVGAGI. The CDR3 runs to 15 residues. The CDR3 loop reads CASSYGGVGNSPLHF. CDR3 nucleotides: TGTGCCAGCAGTTACGGCGGGGTAGGTAATTCACCCCTCCACTTT.

This chain uses TRBV28 with TRBJ1-1; D is unresolved. The CDR3 consists of 16 residues. CDR1 and CDR2 (germline): MDHEN, SYDVKM. Trimming shortened V by 5 bases and J by 5 bases, and 21 bases separated the two germline ends. In nucleotides, the CDR3 is TGTGCCAGCAGTCCGCTAGCCGGGTTGGAGGTGACTGAAGCTTTCTTT. Protein product: CASSPLAGLEVTEAFF. The complete variable domain, with remaining parts taken from reference TRBV28 and TRBJ1-1, reads DVKVTQSSRYLVKRTGEKVFLECVQDMDHENMFWYRQDPGLGLRLIYFSYDVKMKEKGDIPEGYSVSREKKERFSLILESASTNQTSMYLCASSPLAGLEVTEAFFGQGTRLTVV.

The chain couples TRBV2 to TRBJ2-1; D possibly corresponds to TRBD2 (6 bases). Trimming took off 3 bases at V and 13 bases at J, with 16 bases between the two ends. The CDR3 loop spans 13 amino acids. Germline CDR1 SNHLY, CDR2 FYNNEI. The chain's CDR3 is CASSEGGSIPQFF. In nucleotides, the CDR3 is TGTGCCAGCAGTGAGGGGGGATCCATTCCTCAGTTCTTC.

The rearrangement uses TRBV7-9 and TRBJ1-2, with 8 bases lining up with TRBD1. This CDR3 contains 13 residues. Germline V gene lookup returns CDR1 SEHNR and CDR2 FQNEAQ (reference sequence). The V gene end was trimmed by 5 bases and the J gene end by 5 bases; junction bases not matched to a gene: 4. The CDR3 bases are TGTGCCAGCAGCCCGACAGGGGTATATGGCTACACCTTC. Amino acid sequence: CASSPTGVYGYTF.